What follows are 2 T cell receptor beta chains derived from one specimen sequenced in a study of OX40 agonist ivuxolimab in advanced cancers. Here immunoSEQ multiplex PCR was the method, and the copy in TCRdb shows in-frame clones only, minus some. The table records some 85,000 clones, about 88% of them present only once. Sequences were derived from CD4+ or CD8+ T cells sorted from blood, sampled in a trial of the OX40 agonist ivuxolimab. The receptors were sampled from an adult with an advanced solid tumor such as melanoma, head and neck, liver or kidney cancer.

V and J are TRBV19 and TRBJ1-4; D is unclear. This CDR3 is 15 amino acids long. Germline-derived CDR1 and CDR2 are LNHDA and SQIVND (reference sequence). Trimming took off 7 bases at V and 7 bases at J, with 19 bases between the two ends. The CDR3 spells CASTMTAAPTEKLFF. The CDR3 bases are TGTGCCAGTACTATGACGGCCGCGCCTACTGAAAAACTGTTTTTT. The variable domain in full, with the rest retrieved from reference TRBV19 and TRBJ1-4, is DGGITQSPKYLFRKEGQNVTLSCEQNLNHDAMYWYRQDPGQGLRLIYYSQIVNDFQKGDIAEGYSVSREKKESFPLTVTSAQKNPTAFYLCASTMTAAPTEKLFFGSGTQLSVL.

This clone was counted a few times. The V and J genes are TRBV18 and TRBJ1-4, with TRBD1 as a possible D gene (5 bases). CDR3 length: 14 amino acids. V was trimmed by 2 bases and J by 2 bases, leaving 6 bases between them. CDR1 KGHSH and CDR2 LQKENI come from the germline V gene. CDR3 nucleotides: TGTGCCAGCTCACCATCAGGGACTAATGAAAAACTGTTTTTT. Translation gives CASSPSGTNEKLFF. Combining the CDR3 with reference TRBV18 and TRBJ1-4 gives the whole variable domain NAGVMQNPRHLVRRRGQEARLRCSPMKGHSHVYWYRQLPEEGLKFMVYLQKENIIDESGMPKERFSAEFPKEGPSILRIQQVVRGDSAAYFCASSPSGTNEKLFFGSGTQLSVL.